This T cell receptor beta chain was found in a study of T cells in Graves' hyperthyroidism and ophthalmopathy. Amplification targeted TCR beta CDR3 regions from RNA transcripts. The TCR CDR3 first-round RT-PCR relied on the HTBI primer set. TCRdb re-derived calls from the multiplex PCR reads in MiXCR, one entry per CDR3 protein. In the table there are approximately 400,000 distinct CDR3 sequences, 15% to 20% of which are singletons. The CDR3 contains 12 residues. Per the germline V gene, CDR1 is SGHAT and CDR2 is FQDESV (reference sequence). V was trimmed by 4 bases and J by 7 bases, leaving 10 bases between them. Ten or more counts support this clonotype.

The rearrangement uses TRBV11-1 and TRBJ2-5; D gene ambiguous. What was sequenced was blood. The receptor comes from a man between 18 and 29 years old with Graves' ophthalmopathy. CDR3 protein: CASSYDVGTQYF. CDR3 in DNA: TGTGCCAGCAGCTACGACGTGGGGACCCAGTACTTC.